This T cell receptor beta chain came from a study of blood T cells in healthy people across ages. Germline CDR1 and CDR2: LGHNA and YSLEER. V dropped 0 bases and J dropped 1 base, with 6 bases sitting between them. CDR3 length: 14 amino acids. Using a J-beta primer mix together with a sample-barcoded 5' primer, a second PCR was run for roughly 6 to 11 cycles. From the 5' RACE reads, TCRdb called clonotypes with MiXCR, one entry per CDR3 protein. Of hundreds of thousands of distinct CDR3 sequences listed, roughly 44% are singletons. The TCR originated in a man between 60 and 70 years old in good health. This sequence joins TRBV4-3 and TRBJ2-5; D remains ambiguous. The source material was blood. The CDR3 bases are TGCGCCAGCAGCCAAGAGACCCTCCAAGAGACCCAGTACTTC. Protein sequence: CASSQETLQETQYF.